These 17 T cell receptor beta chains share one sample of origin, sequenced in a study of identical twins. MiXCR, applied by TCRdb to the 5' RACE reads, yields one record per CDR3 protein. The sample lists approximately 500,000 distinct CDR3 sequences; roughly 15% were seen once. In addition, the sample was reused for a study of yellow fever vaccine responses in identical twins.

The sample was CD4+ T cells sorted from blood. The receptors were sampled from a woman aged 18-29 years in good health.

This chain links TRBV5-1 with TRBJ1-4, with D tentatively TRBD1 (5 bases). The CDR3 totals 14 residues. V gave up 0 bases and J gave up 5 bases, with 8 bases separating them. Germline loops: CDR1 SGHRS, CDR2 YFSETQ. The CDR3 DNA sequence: TGCGCCAGCAGCTTGGGAGGGGAGAATGAAAAACTGTTTTTT. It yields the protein CASSLGGENEKLFF.

The CDR3 DNA reads as TGTGCCAGCACCCCTGGGGGGACTCCTAACTATGGCTACACCTTC. It yields the protein CASTPGGTPNYGYTF. This rearrangement joins TRBV7-2 to TRBJ1-2, with a possible D match to TRBD1 (5 bases). The CDR3 extends over 15 amino acids. The germline V gene has CDR1 SGHTA and CDR2 FQGNSA. Trimming cost V 7 bases and J 0 bases, with 15 bases left between them.

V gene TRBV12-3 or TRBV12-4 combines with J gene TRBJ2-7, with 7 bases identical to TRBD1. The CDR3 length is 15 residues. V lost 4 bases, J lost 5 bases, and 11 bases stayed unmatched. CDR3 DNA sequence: TGTGCCAGCAGTTATACGACAGGGTTCGACCACGAGCAGTACTTC. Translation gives CASSYTTGFDHEQYF.

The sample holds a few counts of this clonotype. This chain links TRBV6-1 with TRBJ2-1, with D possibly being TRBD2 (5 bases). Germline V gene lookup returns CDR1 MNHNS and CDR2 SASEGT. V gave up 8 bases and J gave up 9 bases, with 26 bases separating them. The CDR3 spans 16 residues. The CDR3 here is CASGSLAGGHPLEQFF. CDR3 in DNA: TGTGCCAGCGGCAGCCTAGCAGGAGGCCACCCGCTTGAGCAGTTCTTC.

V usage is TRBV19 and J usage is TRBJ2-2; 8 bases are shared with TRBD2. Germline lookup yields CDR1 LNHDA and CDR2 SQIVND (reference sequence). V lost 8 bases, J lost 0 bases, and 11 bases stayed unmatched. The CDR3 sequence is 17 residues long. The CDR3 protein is CASANPAGVTNTGELFF. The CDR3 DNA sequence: TGTGCCAGTGCAAATCCAGCGGGGGTAACGAACACCGGGGAGCTGTTTTTT.

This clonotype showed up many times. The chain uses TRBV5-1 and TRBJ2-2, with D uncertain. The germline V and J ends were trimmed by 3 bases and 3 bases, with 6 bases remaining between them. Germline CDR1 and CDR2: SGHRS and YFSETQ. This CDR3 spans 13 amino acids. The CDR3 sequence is CASSSSYTGELFF. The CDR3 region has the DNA TGCGCCAGCAGCTCCAGTTACACCGGGGAGCTGTTTTTT.

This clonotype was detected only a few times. CDR3 region: CASSLVGGARPPLHF. Written as DNA, the CDR3 is TGTGCCAGCAGTCTCGTCGGGGGCGCAAGGCCACCCCTCCACTTT. The rearrangement uses TRBV12-3 or TRBV12-4 and TRBJ1-6, with D possibly matching TRBD1 (6 bases). This CDR3 has 15 amino acids. The V gene lost 5 bases and the J gene lost 11 bases, with 19 bases spanning the gap.

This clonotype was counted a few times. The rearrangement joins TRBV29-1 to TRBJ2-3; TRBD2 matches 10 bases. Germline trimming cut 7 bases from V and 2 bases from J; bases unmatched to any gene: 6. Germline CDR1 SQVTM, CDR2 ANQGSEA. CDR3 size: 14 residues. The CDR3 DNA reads TGCAGCGCTGCTAGCGGGAGATTCACAGATACGCAGTATTTT. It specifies CSAASGRFTDTQYF.

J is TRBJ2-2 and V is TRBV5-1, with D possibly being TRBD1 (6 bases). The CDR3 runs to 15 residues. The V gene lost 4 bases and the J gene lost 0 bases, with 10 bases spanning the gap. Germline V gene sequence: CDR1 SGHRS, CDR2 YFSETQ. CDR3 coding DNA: TGCGCCAGCAGCCAAAGGACAGCGAACACCGGGGAGCTGTTTTTT. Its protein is CASSQRTANTGELFF.

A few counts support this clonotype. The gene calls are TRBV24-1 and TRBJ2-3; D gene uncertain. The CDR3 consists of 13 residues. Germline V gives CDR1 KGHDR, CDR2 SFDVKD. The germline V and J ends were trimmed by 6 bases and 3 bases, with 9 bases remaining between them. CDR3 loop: CATSSGFTDTQYF. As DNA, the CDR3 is TGTGCCACCAGTTCGGGCTTTACAGATACGCAGTATTTT.

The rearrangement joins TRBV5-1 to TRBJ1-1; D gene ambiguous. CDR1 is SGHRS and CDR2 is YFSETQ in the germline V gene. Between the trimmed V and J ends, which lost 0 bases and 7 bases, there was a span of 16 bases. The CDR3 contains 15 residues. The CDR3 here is CASSLAVGNINEAFF. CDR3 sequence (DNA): TGCGCCAGCAGCTTGGCCGTGGGGAACATCAATGAAGCTTTCTTT.

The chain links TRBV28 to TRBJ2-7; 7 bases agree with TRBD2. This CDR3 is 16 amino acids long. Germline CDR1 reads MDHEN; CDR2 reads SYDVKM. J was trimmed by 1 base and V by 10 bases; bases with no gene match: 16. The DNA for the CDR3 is TGTGCCACCCTCCCGGCTGGGCTAGCGGTGTCCTACGAGCAGTACTTC. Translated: CATLPAGLAVSYEQYF.

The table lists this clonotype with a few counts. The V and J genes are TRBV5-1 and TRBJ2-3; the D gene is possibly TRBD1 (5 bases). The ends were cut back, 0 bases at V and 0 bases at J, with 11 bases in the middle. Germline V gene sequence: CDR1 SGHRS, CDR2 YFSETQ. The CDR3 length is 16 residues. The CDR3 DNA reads TGCGCCAGCAGCTTGGAGCTTGACAGAAGCACAGATACGCAGTATTTT. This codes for CASSLELDRSTDTQYF.

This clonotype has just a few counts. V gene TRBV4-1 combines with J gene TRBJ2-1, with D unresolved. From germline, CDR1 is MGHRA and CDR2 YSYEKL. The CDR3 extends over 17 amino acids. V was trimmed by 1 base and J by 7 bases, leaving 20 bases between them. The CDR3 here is CASSQGWLNQGKNEQFF. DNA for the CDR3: TGCGCCAGCAGCCAAGGTTGGCTCAACCAAGGAAAGAATGAGCAGTTCTTC.

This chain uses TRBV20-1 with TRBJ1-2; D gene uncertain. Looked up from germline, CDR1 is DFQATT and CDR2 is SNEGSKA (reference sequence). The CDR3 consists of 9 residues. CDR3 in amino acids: CANWDGYTF. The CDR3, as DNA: TGCGCCAATTGGGATGGCTACACCTTC.

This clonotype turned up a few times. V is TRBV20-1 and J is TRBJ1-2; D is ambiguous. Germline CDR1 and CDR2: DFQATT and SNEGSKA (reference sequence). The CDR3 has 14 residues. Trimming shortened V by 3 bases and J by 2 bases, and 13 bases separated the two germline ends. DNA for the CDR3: TGCAGTGCTAGGTCGGGCCAAGGGAACTATGGCTACACCTTC. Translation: CSARSGQGNYGYTF.

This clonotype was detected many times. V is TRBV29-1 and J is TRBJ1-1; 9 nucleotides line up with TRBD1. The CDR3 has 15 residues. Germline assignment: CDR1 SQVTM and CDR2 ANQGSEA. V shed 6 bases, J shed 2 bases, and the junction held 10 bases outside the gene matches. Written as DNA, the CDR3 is TGCAGCGTAGGCTCGACAGGGGGAAGAAACACTGAAGCTTTCTTT. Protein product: CSVGSTGGRNTEAFF.